A single sample gave rise to the 21 T cell receptor beta chains below, sequenced in a study of blood T cell repertoires in COVID-19. Clones were read by immunoSEQ multiplex PCR, and TCRdb kept only the in-frame ones, dropping some. The sample lists some 250,000 clones; nearly 90% were seen once. The sample consisted of PBMCs or T cells enriched from blood (not recorded which). The receptors come from a woman in her twenties or thirties with acute COVID-19.

J is TRBJ2-1 and V is TRBV7-8; TRBD1 is a possible D gene (5 bases). This CDR3 is 15 amino acids long. Germline CDR1 is SGHVS and CDR2 is FQNEAQ. V was trimmed by 0 bases and J by 6 bases, leaving 12 bases between them. For the CDR3, the DNA is TGTGCCAGCAGCTTAGCGAGCGCAGGGATCAATGAGCAGTTCTTC. This gives the protein CASSLASAGINEQFF.

The V gene is TRBV2, the J gene TRBJ2-3; D is perhaps TRBD1 (6 bases). The V and J ends lost 5 bases and 0 bases respectively, with 15 bases between them. CDR1 and CDR2 (germline): SNHLY, FYNNEI. The length of the CDR3 is 16 residues. The CDR3 sequence: CASSIDRPSSTDTQYF. The CDR3 DNA reads as TGTGCCAGCAGTATCGACAGGCCTTCTAGCACAGATACGCAGTATTTT.

V and J are TRBV2 and TRBJ2-7; the match to TRBD1 covers 9 bases. Germline values: CDR1 SNHLY, CDR2 FYNNEI. Trimming at V came to 10 bases and at J to 5 bases, leaving 9 bases not matched to a gene. The CDR3 runs 13 residues. In nucleotides, the CDR3 is TGTGCCATGGACACAGGGGGCTTGGACGAGCAGTACTTC. This codes for CAMDTGGLDEQYF.

This sequence joins TRBV9 and TRBJ2-2; a weak D match, TRBD1 (8 bases). This CDR3 has 17 amino acids. CDR1 is SGDLS, CDR2 YYNGEE, per germline. V was clipped by 5 bases and J by 4 bases, with 21 bases between them. For the CDR3, the DNA is TGTGCCAGCAGTGGGAGGGCGCAGGGGGCTACCACCGGGGAGCTGTTTTTT. It translates to CASSGRAQGATTGELFF.

This chain joins TRBV27 and TRBJ2-2; 12 bases agree with TRBD1. CDR3 length: 16 residues. Germline CDR1 and CDR2: MNHEY and SMNVEV (reference sequence). Losses at the gene ends were 5 bases for V and 9 bases for J; bases not matched to a gene: 10. In DNA, the CDR3 is TGTGCCAGCAGTGACCGGGACAGGGGGCCCGGCCGGGAGCTGTTTTTT. This encodes CASSDRDRGPGRELFF.

The V gene is TRBV2, the J gene TRBJ1-5, with D possibly matching TRBD1 (5 bases). The CDR3 has 14 amino acids. CDR1 and CDR2 from the germline V gene are SNHLY and FYNNEI. Between the trimmed V and J ends, which lost 6 bases and 4 bases, there was a span of 13 bases. The CDR3: CASSVGLPNQPQHF. The CDR3 DNA reads TGTGCCAGCAGCGTGGGACTGCCGAATCAGCCCCAGCATTTT.

V usage is TRBV4-3 and J usage is TRBJ2-3; D is unclear. The CDR3 has 13 amino acids. CDR1 and CDR2 (germline): LGHNA, YSLEER. The V end lost 1 base, the J end lost 3 bases, and 5 bases lay between the germline ends. This chain's CDR3 is CASSQARTDTQYF. CDR3 sequence (DNA): TGCGCCAGCAGCCAAGCACGGACAGATACGCAGTATTTT.

The rearrangement joins TRBV3-1 (or the pseudogene TRBV3-2) to TRBJ1-5; the match to TRBD1 covers 7 bases. Germline V gene lookup returns CDR1 LGHDT and CDR2 YNNKEL (reference sequence). Losses at the gene ends were 5 bases for V and 6 bases for J; bases not matched to a gene: 7. This CDR3 is 14 amino acids long. For the CDR3, the DNA is TGTGCCAGCAGCAACCGGGACAGAGTTCAGCCCCAGCATTTT. Translating gives CASSNRDRVQPQHF.

The rearrangement uses TRBV5-1 and TRBJ2-7; tentatively, D is TRBD2 (6 bases). V lost 0 bases and J lost 6, with 13 bases in between. Per germline, CDR1 SGHRS and CDR2 YFSETQ. The CDR3 runs to 14 residues. CDR3 in amino acids: CASSLAAEGTEQYF. The CDR3 DNA is TGCGCCAGCAGCTTGGCCGCGGAGGGCACCGAGCAGTACTTC. Filled out from reference TRBV5-1 and TRBJ2-7, the complete variable domain reads KAGVTQTPRYLIKTRGQQVTLSCSPISGHRSVSWYQQTPGQGLQFLFEYFSETQRNKGNFPGRFSGRQFSNSRSEMNVSTLELGDSALYLCASSLAAEGTEQYFGPGTRLTVT.

J is TRBJ1-1 and V is TRBV7-2, with D unresolved. V lost 1 base, J lost 1 base, and 7 bases lay in between. CDR3 size: 14 residues. Looked up from germline, CDR1 is SGHTA and CDR2 is FQGNSA. CDR3 sequence (DNA): TGTGCCAGCAGCTTAGGGCCGTCGAACACTGAAGCTTTCTTT. Its protein product is CASSLGPSNTEAFF.

This chain joins TRBV3-1 (or the pseudogene TRBV3-2) and TRBJ1-4, with D unclear. Germline CDR1 is LGHDT and CDR2 is YNNKEL (reference sequence). The CDR3 runs 15 residues. V gave up 2 bases and J gave up 10 bases, with 17 bases separating them. CDR3 loop: CASSQFDGLAGKLFF. The CDR3 DNA is TGTGCCAGCAGCCAATTCGATGGACTTGCCGGAAAACTGTTTTTT.

The CDR3: CAIRPGQGLGEQFF. The CDR3 DNA sequence: TGTGCCATCAGGCCGGGACAGGGGTTGGGTGAGCAGTTCTTC. The V and J genes are TRBV10-3 and TRBJ2-1; 10 bases agree with TRBD1. V was clipped by 6 bases and J by 9 bases; unmatched bases: 8. CDR1 and CDR2 from the germline V gene are ENHRY and SYGVKD. The CDR3 extends over 14 amino acids.

This chain uses TRBV3-1 (or the pseudogene TRBV3-2) with TRBJ2-7; D not certain. The CDR3 contains 11 residues. V lost 1 base and J lost 6, with 4 bases in between. Germline loops: CDR1 LGHDT, CDR2 YNNKEL (reference sequence). DNA for the CDR3: TGTGCCAGCAGCCAAGCTCTCGAGCAGTACTTC. Translation gives CASSQALEQYF.

The gene calls are TRBV27 and TRBJ2-7, with D tentatively TRBD1 (7 bases). Trimming removed 6 bases from V and 2 bases from J, with 17 bases in between. The CDR3 contains 15 residues. CDR1 and CDR2 from the germline V gene are MNHEY and SMNVEV (reference sequence). CDR3 protein: CASSPIGGGPYEQYF. Here the CDR3 DNA reads TGTGCCAGCAGCCCAATTGGAGGGGGCCCCTACGAGCAGTACTTC.

The V gene is TRBV6-8, the J gene TRBJ1-3; D remains unclear. The CDR3 extends over 12 amino acids. Trimming shortened V by 10 bases and J by 4 bases, and 11 bases separated the two germline ends. CDR1 is MNHGY and CDR2 is SAAAGT in the germline V gene. The CDR3 DNA is TGTGCCACCCTCCTCTCCGGAAACACCATATATTTT. Translating gives CATLLSGNTIYF.

The chain is built from TRBV4-2 and TRBJ1-2, with D perhaps TRBD1 (6 bases). CDR3 length equals 17 residues. Germline V gene lookup returns CDR1 LGHNA and CDR2 YNFKEQ. Trimming removed 4 bases at V and 3 bases at J, with 21 bases between. DNA for the CDR3: TGTGCCAGCAGCCGAGATGTAACAGGGATCCCAGACTATGGCTACACCTTC. As protein: CASSRDVTGIPDYGYTF.

J is TRBJ2-6 and V is TRBV9; no reliable D call. V lost 4 bases and J lost 0, with 14 bases in between. This CDR3 is built from 17 residues. Looked up from germline, CDR1 is SGDLS and CDR2 is YYNGEE. The CDR3 reads CASSPPGISSGANVLTF. The CDR3 bases are TGTGCCAGCAGCCCCCCCGGTATATCCTCTGGGGCCAACGTCCTGACTTTC. Full variable domain (outside the CDR3, taken from reference TRBV9 and TRBJ2-6): DSGVTQTPKHLITATGQRVTLRCSPRSGDLSVYWYQQSLDQGLQFLIQYYNGEERAKGNILERFSAQQFPDLHSELNLSSLELGDSALYFCASSPPGISSGANVLTFGAGSRLTVL.

This clone was recorded once. V usage is TRBV27 and J usage is TRBJ1-5; D unclear. Trimming took 6 bases from V and 6 from J, leaving 9 bases between them. The germline V gene encodes CDR1 MNHEY and CDR2 SMNVEV (reference sequence). The CDR3 runs 12 residues. CDR3 DNA: TGTGCCAGCAGCGCGGGCTTTCAGCCCCAGCATTTT. Translated: CASSAGFQPQHF.

The chain is built from TRBV24-1 and TRBJ1-2; 8 positions match TRBD1. Germline CDR1 and CDR2: KGHDR and SFDVKD. Trimming removed 4 bases from V and 10 bases from J; junction bases left unmatched: 7. This CDR3 is built from 13 residues. CDR3 DNA: TGTGCCACCAGTGACTGGACAGGGAGTGACTACACCTTC. Amino acids: CATSDWTGSDYTF.

The chain has TRBV11-2 and TRBJ2-3; D is unclear. Germline CDR1 and CDR2: SGHAT and FQNNGV. CDR3 length: 15 amino acids. V was shortened by 0 bases and J by 5 bases, with 12 bases between the two germline ends. In nucleotides, the CDR3 is TGTGCCAGCAGCTTAGAGAATACAGCCAGAGATACGCAGTATTTT. It specifies CASSLENTARDTQYF.

DNA of the CDR3: TGTGCCAGCAGCTTAGCAACAGGGGGCGTGGGTCAGCCCCAGCATTTT. Translation gives CASSLATGGVGQPQHF. This chain uses TRBV7-8 with TRBJ1-5; 9 bases align to TRBD1. Germline assignment: CDR1 SGHVS and CDR2 FQNEAQ. Trimming at V came to 0 bases and at J to 6 bases, leaving 6 bases not matched to a gene. This CDR3 is 16 amino acids long.